The 9 T cell receptor beta chains reported below all come from one sample, sequenced in a study of blood T cell repertoires in COVID-19. Profiling relied on immunoSEQ multiplex PCR, and the TCRdb table lists in-frame clones only, not all of them. This sample has around 58,000 clones; 88% occur once, and the top ten carry roughly 40%. Sequenced: peripheral blood. The source is a woman aged 55 to 70 with COVID-19, enrolled during active disease.

The genes are TRBV28 and TRBJ2-3, with TRBD2 matching 11 bases. This CDR3 comprises 16 residues. J was trimmed by 6 bases and V by 1 base; bases with no gene match: 6. Germline V gene sequence: CDR1 MDHEN, CDR2 SYDVKM. The CDR3 sequence: CASSLFPASGRDTQYF. CDR3 nucleotide sequence: TGTGCCAGCAGTTTATTTCCGGCTAGCGGGAGGGATACGCAGTATTTT.

This sequence joins TRBV27 and TRBJ2-5; D is uncertain. The CDR3 is 14 amino acids. V was pared by 6 bases and J by 3 bases, with 14 bases between. Germline V CDR1 and CDR2: MNHEY, SMNVEV (reference sequence). The CDR3 DNA follows: TGTGCCAGCAGGGGTCTTGCGGCCGAAGAGACCCAGTACTTC. It is translated as CASRGLAAEETQYF.

The chain recombines TRBV6-5 with TRBJ1-5; possibly TRBD1 for D (6 bases). Per the germline V gene, CDR1 is MNHEY and CDR2 is SVGAGI. The CDR3 runs to 15 residues. Trimming took 2 bases from V and 4 from J, leaving 12 bases between them. CDR3 protein: CASSYNQQGNQPQHF. The CDR3 DNA sequence: TGTGCCAGCAGTTACAATCAACAGGGAAATCAGCCCCAGCATTTT.

The chain uses TRBV6-6 and TRBJ2-5; no reliable D call. From germline, CDR1 is MNHNY and CDR2 SVGAGI (reference sequence). The CDR3 is made up of 14 amino acids. V gave up 6 bases and J gave up 4 bases, with 15 bases separating them. CDR3 region: CASRESRLPETQYF. As DNA, the CDR3 is TGTGCCAGCAGAGAAAGCAGGCTTCCAGAGACCCAGTACTTC.

In this sample, this clone turned up once. The chain uses TRBV7-2 and TRBJ1-1; no reliable D call. The CDR3 spans 14 residues. Trimming cost V 2 bases and J 2 bases, with 9 bases left between them. Germline CDR1 and CDR2: SGHTA and FQGNSA. The CDR3: CASSLFQQNTEAFF. The CDR3 bases are TGTGCCAGCAGCTTATTCCAACAAAACACTGAAGCTTTCTTT.

This sequence joins TRBV25-1 and TRBJ2-7; 8 bases are shared with TRBD2. Losses at the gene ends were 5 bases for V and 5 bases for J; bases not matched to a gene: 8. Germline values: CDR1 MGHDK, CDR2 SYGVNS. CDR3 length equals 14 residues. CDR3 DNA: TGTGCCAGCAGTCCATCGGGACTAGTCAACGAGCAGTACTTC. Amino acids: CASSPSGLVNEQYF.

The chain has TRBV12-3 or TRBV12-4 and TRBJ2-1; TRBD1 matches 7 bases. The CDR3 has 13 amino acids. J was trimmed by 5 bases and V by 6 bases; bases with no gene match: 4. The CDR3 bases are TGTGCCAGCAGCTGGGGGACAGACAATGAGCAGTTCTTC. Residues: CASSWGTDNEQFF.

V usage is TRBV30 and J usage is TRBJ2-3, with D unresolved. Germline V gene data show CDR1 as GTSNPN and CDR2 as SVGIG (reference sequence). The CDR3 is 12 residues long. Trimming left V 4 bases short and J 6 bases short, with 11 bases between. CDR3 sequence: CAWTRVSDTQYF. Here the CDR3 DNA reads TGTGCCTGGACCCGGGTCTCTGATACGCAGTATTTT.

This chain links TRBV6-2 or TRBV6-3 with TRBJ2-6; D might be TRBD1 (6 bases). The V gene's germline CDR1 is MNHEY and CDR2 SVGEGT. The V gene lost 2 bases and the J gene lost 0 bases, with 20 bases spanning the gap. There are 20 residues in the CDR3. The CDR3 nucleotides read TGTGCCAGCAGTTACCCCATGGGGACAAGTTTCAGCTCTGGGGCCAACGTCCTGACTTTC. The encoded protein is CASSYPMGTSFSSGANVLTF.